Detailed here is one T cell receptor (beta chain). The sample comes from a study of control samples from healthy donors and cancer patients. The V end lost 5 bases, the J end lost 9 bases, and 11 bases lay between the germline ends. The CDR3 runs to 11 residues. The germline V gene has CDR1 DFQATT and CDR2 SNEGSKA (reference sequence). Clones were sequenced by immunoSEQ multiplex PCR, and TCRdb holds only the in-frame ones, with some missing. This table has about 89,000 clones, 85% to 90% appearing once. Sample: blood. The chain has TRBV20-1 and TRBJ2-1, with D unclear. The clonotype comes from a woman in her thirties or forties in good health. The CDR3 reads CSAGPDAEQFF. The CDR3, as DNA: TGCAGTGCTGGCCCGGACGCTGAGCAGTTCTTC.